Detailed here is one T cell receptor beta chain. This table comes from immunoSEQ multiplex PCR, and its TCRdb copy is limited to in-frame clones, with some not included. Of about 39,000 clones listed, roughly nine tenths are singletons. The data are from a study of PD-L1 blockade in urothelial cancer. Study background: Researchers looked at the blood 3 weeks (second dose) and 6 weeks after treatment began.

Time point indicated: pretreatment peripheral blood. The sample here was PBMCs, taken around atezolizumab (anti-PD-L1) treatment. The source is a woman aged 60-75 years with urothelial cancer.

In DNA, the CDR3 is TGCGCCAGCAGCCACGCGGGACAGGGTGAGCGGCTGGGCTACACCTTC. It specifies CASSHAGQGERLGYTF. The J gene is TRBJ1-2, the V gene TRBV5-1, with 9 bases lining up with TRBD1. CDR1 is SGHRS and CDR2 is YFSETQ in the germline V gene. V lost 4 bases, J lost 8 bases, and 15 bases stayed unmatched. The CDR3 is 16 residues long. Based on the CDR3 plus reference TRBV5-1 and TRBJ1-2, the full variable domain is KAGVTQTPRYLIKTRGQQVTLSCSPISGHRSVSWYQQTPGQGLQFLFEYFSETQRNKGNFPGRFSGRQFSNSRSEMNVSTLELGDSALYLCASSHAGQGERLGYTFGSGTRLTVV.